Presented here are 9 T cell receptor beta chains from one specimen sequenced in a study of PD-1 blockade in classical Hodgkin lymphoma. No patient escaped relapse after autologous stem cell transplantation, and brentuximab vedotin exposure varied. Sequenced by immunoSEQ multiplex PCR; TCRdb stores in-frame clones only, minus some. This sample has some 84,000 clones; roughly 91% occur once, and the top ten carry roughly 3%. Here the sequenced sample was peripheral blood mononuclear cells (PBMCs), taken before the second cycle of nivolumab. The receptor set was obtained from a human donor with classical Hodgkin lymphoma.

The chain carries TRBV27 and TRBJ2-5, with 11 positions matching TRBD1. The CDR3 extends over 16 amino acids. Germline V gene data show CDR1 as MNHEY and CDR2 as SMNVEV (reference sequence). J gave up 5 bases and V 6 bases, and 11 bases lay outside the gene matches. For the CDR3, the DNA is TGTGCCAGCAGCGGGACAGGGGGTGGGGAGGGGGAGACCCAGTACTTC. Translated: CASSGTGGGEGETQYF.

This clone was detected once. This chain joins TRBV5-1 and TRBJ1-1; D is uncertain. The CDR3 extends over 16 amino acids. Trimming removed 4 bases at V and 1 base at J, with 17 bases between. The germline V gene has CDR1 SGHRS and CDR2 YFSETQ. The CDR3 loop is CASSVRAVVGNTEAFF. For the CDR3, the DNA is TGCGCCAGCAGCGTTCGGGCGGTGGTGGGGAACACTGAAGCTTTCTTT.

The table lists this clone with a few counts. The V call is TRBV30, the J call TRBJ1-1; no clear D. Per the germline V gene, CDR1 is GTSNPN and CDR2 is SVGIG (reference sequence). This CDR3 contains 14 residues. V was trimmed by 3 bases and J by 2 bases, leaving 13 bases between them. The CDR3 reads CAWRNSAYNTEAFF. The CDR3 region has the DNA TGTGCCTGGAGGAACAGCGCATATAACACTGAAGCTTTCTTT.

The chain joins TRBV19 to TRBJ2-7; D gene unclear. Trimming took off 2 bases at V and 2 bases at J, with 10 bases between the two ends. This CDR3 has 14 amino acids. Per germline, CDR1 LNHDA and CDR2 SQIVND (reference sequence). The CDR3, as DNA: TGTGCCAGTAGTATACTGTACAGCCCCTACGAGCAGTACTTC. Its translation: CASSILYSPYEQYF.

The chain employs TRBV9 and TRBJ2-5; maybe TRBD2 (6 bases). The CDR3 extends over 15 amino acids. Germline V lookup: CDR1 SGDLS, CDR2 YYNGEE. The V gene lost 0 bases and the J gene lost 1 base, with 10 bases spanning the gap. In DNA, the CDR3 is TGTGCCAGCAGCGTAGACGGACTACCCCAAGAGACCCAGTACTTC. This codes for CASSVDGLPQETQYF. The whole variable domain, remainder taken from reference TRBV9 and TRBJ2-5, is DSGVTQTPKHLITATGQRVTLRCSPRSGDLSVYWYQQSLDQGLQFLIQYYNGEERAKGNILERFSAQQFPDLHSELNLSSLELGDSALYFCASSVDGLPQETQYFGPGTRLLVL.

CDR3 loop: CASRKGRGSGMNTEAFF. The CDR3 nucleotides are TGTGCCAGCAGGAAAGGAAGGGGCTCGGGTATGAACACTGAAGCTTTCTTT. The chain joins TRBV27 to TRBJ1-1; TRBD1 might be the D (5 bases). From germline, CDR1 is MNHEY and CDR2 SMNVEV (reference sequence). The length of the CDR3 is 17 residues. V lost 6 bases and J 0 bases, leaving 20 bases between the germline ends.

The V call is TRBV18, the J call TRBJ1-1; D is undetermined. V gave up 2 bases and J gave up 3 bases, with 16 bases separating them. The germline CDR1 and CDR2 sequences are KGHSH and LQKENI. The CDR3 consists of 16 residues. CDR3 nucleotides: TGTGCCAGCTCACCAAACCCCAGTGGGATGGACACTGAAGCTTTCTTT. Amino acids: CASSPNPSGMDTEAFF.

This clone showed up just a few times. The chain uses TRBV11-2 and TRBJ1-1, with D hard to call. Trimming took 1 base from V and 1 from J, leaving 16 bases between them. CDR3 size: 17 residues. Germline CDR1 reads SGHAT; CDR2 reads FQNNGV. The CDR3 loop is CASSLAVGVGRNTEAFF. The CDR3 DNA is TGTGCCAGCAGCTTAGCAGTTGGCGTGGGTCGGAACACTGAAGCTTTCTTT.

In its sample, this clone was seen once. The chain employs TRBV30 and TRBJ1-2; 7 bases match TRBD1. Trimming removed 5 bases from V and 4 bases from J; junction bases left unmatched: 22. Germline CDR1 and CDR2: GTSNPN and SVGIG (reference sequence). The CDR3 covers 18 residues. The CDR3 DNA reads as TGTGCCTGGGGACAGGCTCAGGACCCCTTATCATTAATCTATGGCTACACCTTC. Translation gives CAWGQAQDPLSLIYGYTF.